A single sample is the source of the 24 T cell receptor beta chains below, sequenced in a study of blood T cell repertoires in COVID-19. The method was immunoSEQ multiplex PCR; TCRdb's version includes in-frame clones alone and lacks a portion of them. The sample lists about 270,000 clones, around four fifths seen once, with around 4.2% in the top ten. Sequencing was carried out using peripheral blood. These receptor sequences come from a woman between 45 and 60 years old with active or convalescent COVID-19.

V gene TRBV29-1 combines with J gene TRBJ2-1, with D unclear. Deletions cut 5 bases from V and 8 bases from J, with 13 bases between. The CDR3 is 12 amino acids. Germline V CDR1 and CDR2: SQVTM, ANQGSEA. The CDR3 DNA follows: TGCAGCGTTAAAAGCGACTGGCATGAGCAGTTCTTC. Its translation: CSVKSDWHEQFF.

This sequence joins TRBV9 and TRBJ2-5, with unresolved D. CDR1 and CDR2 (germline): SGDLS, YYNGEE. Trimming removed 0 bases at V and 4 bases at J, with 7 bases between. This CDR3 is built from 13 residues. The CDR3 coding sequence is TGTGCCAGCAGCGTAGTCCCCCTAGAGACCCAGTACTTC. This translates into CASSVVPLETQYF.

V and J are TRBV19 and TRBJ2-7, with 7 bases identical to TRBD1. CDR1 LNHDA and CDR2 SQIVND come from the germline V gene (reference sequence). This CDR3 comprises 13 residues. V shed 9 bases, J shed 1 base, and the junction held 6 bases outside the gene matches. This chain's CDR3 is CARATGESYEQYF. In DNA form, the CDR3 reads TGTGCCAGGGCCACAGGGGAATCCTACGAGCAGTACTTC. Variable domain in full (rest from reference TRBV19 and TRBJ2-7): DGGITQSPKYLFRKEGQNVTLSCEQNLNHDAMYWYRQDPGQGLRLIYYSQIVNDFQKGDIAEGYSVSREKKESFPLTVTSAQKNPTAFYLCARATGESYEQYFGPGTRLTVT.

The chain has TRBV2 and TRBJ2-7; TRBD2 matches 8 bases. The CDR3 has 15 residues. Germline CDR1 reads SNHLY; CDR2 reads FYNNEI. The trim removed 3 bases at V and 4 bases at J, leaving 8 bases unmatched. In nucleotides, the CDR3 is TGTGCCAGCAGTGATTATGGGACTAGTACGTACGAGCAGTACTTC. Its translation: CASSDYGTSTYEQYF. Filled out from reference TRBV2 and TRBJ2-7, the complete variable domain reads EPEVTQTPSHQVTQMGQEVILRCVPISNHLYFYWYRQILGQKVEFLVSFYNNEISEKSEIFDDQFSVERPDGSNFTLKIRSTKLEDSAMYFCASSDYGTSTYEQYFGPGTRLTVT.

The chain is built from TRBV2 and TRBJ1-2, with D perhaps matching TRBD1 (5 bases). Between the trimmed V and J ends, which lost 8 bases and 0 bases, there was a span of 10 bases. The CDR3 contains 13 residues. The germline V gene encodes CDR1 SNHLY and CDR2 FYNNEI. The CDR3 loop is CASLDRTNYGYTF. For the CDR3, the DNA is TGTGCCAGCCTCGACAGAACTAACTATGGCTACACCTTC. The full variable domain, its missing parts supplied by reference TRBV2 and TRBJ1-2, is EPEVTQTPSHQVTQMGQEVILRCVPISNHLYFYWYRQILGQKVEFLVSFYNNEISEKSEIFDDQFSVERPDGSNFTLKIRSTKLEDSAMYFCASLDRTNYGYTFGSGTRLTVV.

The rearrangement uses TRBV7-9 and TRBJ1-1, with D tentatively TRBD1 (6 bases). V lost 5 bases to trimming and J lost 2 bases, with 18 bases between them. This CDR3 has 16 residues. Germline lookup yields CDR1 SEHNR and CDR2 FQNEAQ (reference sequence). As DNA, the CDR3 is TGTGCCAGCAGCCTCTGGCCCAGGGGAATAAACACTGAAGCTTTCTTT. Protein: CASSLWPRGINTEAFF.

The chain carries TRBV6-5 and TRBJ1-2, with 8 nucleotides matching TRBD1. Per the germline V gene, CDR1 is MNHEY and CDR2 is SVGAGI. This CDR3 contains 12 residues. The V segment lost 8 bases and the J segment 6 bases; nucleotides outside the gene matches: 5. Here the CDR3 DNA reads TGTGCCAGCTACAGGGGGTTAGATGGCTACACCTTC. Encoded protein: CASYRGLDGYTF.

V gene TRBV10-3 combines with J gene TRBJ1-1; 11 positions agree with TRBD1. Germline V lookup: CDR1 ENHRY, CDR2 SYGVKD. The CDR3 loop spans 15 amino acids. The V gene end was trimmed by 8 bases and the J gene end by 7 bases; junction bases not matched to a gene: 12. The CDR3 here is CAISSLGTGGSEAFF. The CDR3 DNA follows: TGTGCCATCTCTTCTTTGGGGACAGGGGGGAGTGAAGCTTTCTTT.

This chain connects TRBV27 to TRBJ2-7, with TRBD1 matching over 7 bases. CDR3 size: 12 residues. Per germline, CDR1 MNHEY and CDR2 SMNVEV (reference sequence). Germline trimming cut 7 bases from V and 5 bases from J; bases unmatched to any gene: 5. In DNA form, the CDR3 reads TGTGCCAGCACCACGAGGGGGCACGAGCAGTACTTC. Amino acid sequence: CASTTRGHEQYF.

The CDR3 loop reads CATSRPQGVAFF. The CDR3 nucleotides read TGTGCCACCAGCAGACCACAGGGGGTAGCTTTCTTT. The V call is TRBV15, the J call TRBJ1-1; 8 bases are shared with TRBD1. The CDR3 is 12 residues long. The V gene's germline CDR1 is LNHNV and CDR2 YYDKDF (reference sequence). The J segment lost 10 bases and the V segment lost 2 bases, leaving 3 bases of the junction unmatched.

The chain has TRBV7-9 and TRBJ2-5, with 8 positions matching TRBD2. CDR3 length: 18 residues. Looked up from germline, CDR1 is SEHNR and CDR2 is FQNEAQ (reference sequence). V shed 0 bases, J shed 0 bases, and the junction held 9 bases outside the gene matches. CDR3 sequence reads: CASSLAGTPGGDQETQYF. The CDR3, as DNA: TGTGCCAGCAGCTTAGCGGGAACCCCCGGGGGGGACCAAGAGACCCAGTACTTC.

The gene calls are TRBV3-1 (or the pseudogene TRBV3-2) and TRBJ2-3; TRBD2 aligns across 15 bases. Losses at the gene ends were 3 bases for V and 4 bases for J; bases not matched to a gene: 14. Germline V lookup: CDR1 LGHDT, CDR2 YNNKEL (reference sequence). This CDR3 has 20 amino acids. CDR3: CASSHDTGTSGRNGADTQYF. The CDR3, as DNA: TGTGCCAGCAGCCATGATACCGGGACTAGCGGGAGGAACGGGGCAGATACGCAGTATTTT.

The chain links TRBV28 to TRBJ2-7; 7 bases fit TRBD2. The CDR3 spans 14 residues. Germline lookup yields CDR1 MDHEN and CDR2 SYDVKM. Trimming cost V 6 bases and J 2 bases; bases outside gene matches: 7. The CDR3 reads CASSWGGSPYEQYF. The CDR3 coding sequence is TGTGCCAGCAGCTGGGGGGGGTCCCCCTACGAGCAGTACTTC.

V and J are TRBV12-3 or TRBV12-4 and TRBJ2-1; tentatively, D is TRBD2 (5 bases). The CDR3 runs to 12 residues. V shed 7 bases and J shed 9 bases, with 13 bases lying between them. In DNA form, the CDR3 reads TGTGCCAGCACTCATCAGGCGGGTGAGCAGTTCTTC. Protein product: CASTHQAGEQFF.

In its sample, this clone was seen a few times. This CDR3 is CASSSTNYGYTF. The CDR3 DNA follows: TGTGCCAGCAGTAGTACTAACTATGGCTACACCTTC. The chain combines TRBV3-1 (or the pseudogene TRBV3-2) with TRBJ1-2; the D is unclear. Between the trimmed V and J ends, which lost 6 bases and 0 bases, there was a span of 5 bases. Germline V gene lookup returns CDR1 LGHDT and CDR2 YNNKEL (reference sequence). The CDR3 sequence is 12 residues long.

This clone was observed a single time. V usage is TRBV12-3 or TRBV12-4 and J usage is TRBJ2-3, with a possible D match to TRBD2 (6 bases). Deletions cut 10 bases from V and 2 bases from J, with 13 bases between. CDR3 length equals 13 residues. CDR3 protein: CANSPGVTDTQYF. In nucleotides, the CDR3 is TGTGCCAACTCCCCGGGGGTCACAGATACGCAGTATTTT.

The chain employs TRBV15 and TRBJ1-3; D uncertain. V was pared by 0 bases and J by 4 bases, with 4 bases between. Per the germline V gene, CDR1 is LNHNV and CDR2 is YYDKDF (reference sequence). The CDR3 is made up of 13 amino acids. The CDR3 nucleotides read TGTGCCACCAGCAGAGACAGGGGAAACACCATATATTTT. It specifies CATSRDRGNTIYF. The variable domain in full, with the rest retrieved from reference TRBV15 and TRBJ1-3, is DAMVIQNPRYQVTQFGKPVTLSCSQTLNHNVMYWYQQKSSQAPKLLFHYYDKDFNNEADTPDNFQSRRPNTSFCFLDIRSPGLGDTAMYLCATSRDRGNTIYFGEGSWLTVV.

V gene TRBV13 combines with J gene TRBJ2-2; 9 bases are a match to TRBD2. The CDR3 has 21 amino acids. Germline CDR1 PRHDT, CDR2 FYEKMQ (reference sequence). Trimming removed 4 bases from V and 4 bases from J; junction bases left unmatched: 22. The CDR3 sequence is CASSSTGRLLPGTSPTGELFF. CDR3 coding DNA: TGTGCCAGCAGCTCCACGGGGAGGTTACTGCCCGGGACTAGCCCCACCGGGGAGCTGTTTTTT.

The count of this clone is one. The chain is built from TRBV7-2 and TRBJ1-1; no clear D gene. The CDR3 has 14 residues. V dropped 5 bases and J dropped 10 bases, with 20 bases sitting between them. The germline CDR1 and CDR2 sequences are SGHTA and FQGNSA. Written as DNA, the CDR3 is TGTGCCAGCAGCCCTCAGCGGGGAGGGCACACAGCTTTCTTT. The encoded protein is CASSPQRGGHTAFF.

The chain employs TRBV6-4 and TRBJ2-1, with 11 bases fitting TRBD2. The CDR3 spans 18 residues. Germline trimming cut 6 bases from V and 1 base from J; bases unmatched to any gene: 11. Germline assignment: CDR1 MRHNA and CDR2 SNTAGT. CDR3 sequence reads: CASRTGLAGRESYNEQFF. DNA of the CDR3: TGTGCCAGCAGGACCGGACTAGCGGGTCGGGAGTCCTACAATGAGCAGTTCTTC.

This sequence joins TRBV7-2 and TRBJ2-7; D is possibly TRBD1 (6 bases). Germline V gene sequence: CDR1 SGHTA, CDR2 FQGNSA. V was cut by 1 base and J by 5 bases, with 15 bases left in between. CDR3 length: 15 amino acids. The CDR3 region is CASSLDSGARNEQYF. The CDR3 nucleotides are TGTGCCAGCAGCTTAGATTCAGGGGCGCGGAACGAGCAGTACTTC. The entire variable domain, with the rest obtained from reference TRBV7-2 and TRBJ2-7, is as follows: GAGVSQSPSNKVTEKGKDVELRCDPISGHTALYWYRQSLGQGLEFLIYFQGNSAPDKSGLPSDRFSAERTGGSVSTLTIQRTQQEDSAVYLCASSLDSGARNEQYFGPGTRLTVT.

The chain joins TRBV5-1 to TRBJ2-1, with 8 nucleotides matching TRBD1. Trimming removed 6 bases from V and 10 bases from J; junction bases left unmatched: 12. The CDR3 covers 14 residues. Germline V gene data show CDR1 as SGHRS and CDR2 as YFSETQ. The CDR3 DNA reads TGCGCCAGCACCCCCCAGGGGGCGTTTGGGGAGCAGTTCTTC. Translating gives CASTPQGAFGEQFF.

This sequence joins TRBV14 and TRBJ1-2; D gene ambiguous. Germline V gives CDR1 SGHDN, CDR2 FVKESK. The CDR3 has 15 residues. The V gene lost 0 bases and the J gene lost 4 bases, with 12 bases spanning the gap. The CDR3, as DNA: TGTGCCAGCAGCCAAGATACGGGAGGTGGCTATGGCTACACCTTC. Its translation: CASSQDTGGGYGYTF. The full variable domain, its missing parts supplied by reference TRBV14 and TRBJ1-2, is EAGVTQFPSHSVIEKGQTVTLRCDPISGHDNLYWYRRVMGKEIKFLLHFVKESKQDESGMPNNRFLAERTGGTYSTLKVQPAELEDSGVYFCASSQDTGGGYGYTFGSGTRLTVV.

This clone has only one observation. Other nucleotide sequences in the sample specify the same CDR3. The V call is TRBV6-1, the J call TRBJ1-2; D is perhaps TRBD1 (6 bases). Between the trimmed V and J ends, which lost 0 bases and 4 bases, there was a span of 6 bases. The V gene's germline CDR1 is MNHNS and CDR2 SASEGT. This CDR3 spans 13 amino acids. The CDR3 DNA reads TGTGCCAGCAGTGAAGCAGGGGGCTATGGCTACACCTTC. Protein: CASSEAGGYGYTF.